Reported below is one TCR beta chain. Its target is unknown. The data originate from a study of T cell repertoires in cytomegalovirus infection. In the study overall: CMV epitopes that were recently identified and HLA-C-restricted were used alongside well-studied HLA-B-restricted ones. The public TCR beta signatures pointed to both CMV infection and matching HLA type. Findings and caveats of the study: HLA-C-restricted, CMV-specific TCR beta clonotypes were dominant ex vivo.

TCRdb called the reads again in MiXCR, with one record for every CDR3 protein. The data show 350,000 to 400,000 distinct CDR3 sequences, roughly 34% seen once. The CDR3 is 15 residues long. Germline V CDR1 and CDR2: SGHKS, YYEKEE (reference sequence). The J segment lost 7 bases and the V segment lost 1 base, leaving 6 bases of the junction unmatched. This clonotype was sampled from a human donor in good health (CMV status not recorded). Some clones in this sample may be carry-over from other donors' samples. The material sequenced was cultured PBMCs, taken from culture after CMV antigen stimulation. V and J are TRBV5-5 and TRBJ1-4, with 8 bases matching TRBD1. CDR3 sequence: CASSLPRDRLEKLFF. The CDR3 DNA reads TGTGCCAGCAGCTTGCCTCGGGACAGGCTTGAAAAACTGTTTTTT.